A single sample is the source of the 31 T cell receptor beta chains below, sequenced in a study of T cells in Graves' hyperthyroidism and ophthalmopathy. TCR beta CDR3 sequences were amplified from RNA transcripts. First-round RT-PCR of the TCR CDR3 relied on the HTBI primer set. TCRdb independently ran MiXCR on the multiplex PCR reads; one entry per CDR3 protein. The sample lists around 600,000 distinct CDR3 sequences; roughly 15% were seen once. Sequenced sample: blood. The receptors originated from a woman aged 45-65 years with Graves' ophthalmopathy.

The gene calls are TRBV18 and TRBJ2-1, with 10 bases lining up with TRBD2. CDR1 and CDR2 from the germline V gene are KGHSH and LQKENI. This CDR3 contains 15 residues. V gave up 5 bases and J gave up 2 bases; unmatched junction bases: 3. The CDR3 DNA sequence: TGTGCCAGCTCATCGACTAGCGGGCCCTACAATGAGCAGTTCTTC. Its translation: CASSSTSGPYNEQFF.

The rearrangement uses TRBV2 and TRBJ2-2, with D perhaps matching TRBD1 (6 bases). This CDR3 spans 15 amino acids. Germline assignment: CDR1 SNHLY and CDR2 FYNNEI. Trimming cost V 5 bases and J 9 bases, with 19 bases left between them. The CDR3 is CASSSKQGYVRELFF. CDR3 coding DNA: TGTGCCAGCAGTTCTAAACAGGGTTATGTCAGGGAGCTGTTTTTT.

This clonotype was recorded at least ten times. The rearrangement uses TRBV7-2 and TRBJ2-3, with TRBD2 identical over 11 bases. The CDR3 is 17 amino acids. Germline V gene sequence: CDR1 SGHTA, CDR2 FQGNSA. V was pared by 1 base and J by 0 bases, with 3 bases of the junction left unmatched. The CDR3 loop reads CASSLGLAGSSTDTQYF. DNA of the CDR3: TGTGCCAGCAGCTTAGGACTAGCGGGATCTAGCACAGATACGCAGTATTTT.

The J gene is TRBJ1-2, the V gene TRBV7-2, with a possible D match to TRBD1 (6 bases). Germline V lookup: CDR1 SGHTA, CDR2 FQGNSA. CDR3 length equals 16 residues. V was cut by 5 bases and J by 6 bases, with 22 bases left in between. The DNA for the CDR3 is TGTGCCAGCAGCCGTTCATGGCAGGGACCAGGGGATGGCTACACCTTC. It codes for CASSRSWQGPGDGYTF.

At least ten counts were recorded for this clonotype. The chain links TRBV7-9 to TRBJ1-1, with D uncertain. Germline V CDR1 and CDR2: SEHNR, FQNEAQ (reference sequence). V was pared by 3 bases and J by 1 base, with 6 bases between. The CDR3 contains 13 residues. The CDR3 DNA sequence: TGTGCCAGCAGCTTTATGTCGAACACTGAAGCTTTCTTT. This translates into CASSFMSNTEAFF.

This clonotype was recorded at least ten times. A single base separates this from a much larger clone, so it may be a read error. The rearrangement links TRBV7-2 to TRBJ2-1; perhaps TRBD1 as D (6 bases). The germline V and J ends were trimmed by 5 bases and 6 bases, with 11 bases remaining between them. Germline CDR1 reads SGHTA; CDR2 reads FQGNSA. The CDR3 contains 13 residues. CDR3 region: CASSPDRSNEQFF. The CDR3 DNA reads as TGTGCCAGCAGCCCGGACAGATCCAATGAGCAGTTCTTC.

This clonotype was recorded many times. This chain joins TRBV20-1 and TRBJ2-7; D is ambiguous. The V gene lost 0 bases and the J gene lost 5 bases, with 17 bases spanning the gap. CDR3 length equals 15 residues. CDR1 and CDR2 (germline): DFQATT, SNEGSKA (reference sequence). The CDR3 spells CSARDRVRSLDEQYF. Here the CDR3 DNA reads TGCAGTGCTAGAGATAGGGTCAGGTCCTTGGACGAGCAGTACTTC.

The V call is TRBV11-2, the J call TRBJ1-6; D remains ambiguous. Looked up from germline, CDR1 is SGHAT and CDR2 is FQNNGV. V lost 2 bases and J 10 bases, leaving 9 bases between the germline ends. This CDR3 is 13 amino acids long. The CDR3, as DNA: TGTGCCAGCAGCTTACAGAGGGAATCACCCCTCCACTTT. Amino acids: CASSLQRESPLHF.

V usage is TRBV19 and J usage is TRBJ2-1; 8 bases fit TRBD1. CDR3 size: 17 residues. V lost 6 bases to trimming and J lost 6 bases; unmatched junction nucleotides: 16. Germline V CDR1 and CDR2: LNHDA, SQIVND (reference sequence). The CDR3 spells CASSPFQGAEWVNEQFF. CDR3 nucleotide sequence: TGTGCCAGTAGCCCATTTCAGGGGGCAGAATGGGTCAATGAGCAGTTCTTC.

Many counts were recorded for this clonotype. This chain uses TRBV9 with TRBJ2-1; the D gene could be TRBD1 or TRBD2 (6 bases each). V was pared by 0 bases and J by 2 bases, with 12 bases between. The germline CDR1 and CDR2 sequences are SGDLS and YYNGEE. This CDR3 contains 16 residues. The CDR3, as DNA: TGTGCCAGCAGCGTAGGACCCGGGGGCCCCTACAATGAGCAGTTCTTC. Its translation is CASSVGPGGPYNEQFF. The whole variable domain, filled in from reference TRBV9 and TRBJ2-1, reads DSGVTQTPKHLITATGQRVTLRCSPRSGDLSVYWYQQSLDQGLQFLIQYYNGEERAKGNILERFSAQQFPDLHSELNLSSLELGDSALYFCASSVGPGGPYNEQFFGPGTRLTVL.

This clonotype was seen ten or more times. The V and J genes are TRBV18 and TRBJ1-1; D remains ambiguous. Trimming removed 6 bases at V and 4 bases at J, with 15 bases between. Looked up from germline, CDR1 is KGHSH and CDR2 is LQKENI. This CDR3 contains 14 residues. CDR3 protein: CASSETLIGTEAFF. As DNA, the CDR3 is TGTGCCAGCTCCGAGACATTAATTGGCACTGAAGCTTTCTTT.

The rearrangement joins TRBV20-1 to TRBJ1-4, with D tentatively TRBD1 (5 bases). CDR1 is DFQATT and CDR2 is SNEGSKA in the germline V gene (reference sequence). CDR3 length equals 14 residues. V lost 0 bases and J lost 7, with 12 bases in between. CDR3 in DNA: TGCAGTGCTAGAGATTTCACGGGGGGTGAAAAACTGTTTTTT. This codes for CSARDFTGGEKLFF.

This clonotype was seen at least ten times. The chain has TRBV7-6 and TRBJ2-1; 8 bases agree with TRBD2. In germline, CDR1 is SGHVS, CDR2 FNYEAQ. With 1 base clipped from V and 4 bases from J, the junction kept 6 bases outside the gene matches. The CDR3 is 16 amino acids. This CDR3 is CASSLGAERGYNEQFF. Written as DNA, the CDR3 is TGTGCCAGCAGCTTAGGTGCAGAGCGGGGGTACAATGAGCAGTTCTTC. The whole variable domain, filled in from reference TRBV7-6 and TRBJ2-1, reads GAGVSQSPRYKVTKRGQDVALRCDPISGHVSLYWYRQALGQGPEFLTYFNYEAQQDKSGLPNDRFSAERPEGSISTLTIQRTEQRDSAMYRCASSLGAERGYNEQFFGPGTRLTVL.

Ten or more counts support this clonotype. The V call is TRBV6-1, the J call TRBJ2-7, with 7 bases fitting TRBD1. Germline CDR1 reads MNHNS; CDR2 reads SASEGT. With 5 bases clipped from V and 9 bases from J, the junction kept 19 bases outside the gene matches. The CDR3 totals 16 residues. In DNA, the CDR3 is TGTGCCAGCAGTCCCTCAACCACCCCGGGACAGCAAAGGCAGTACTTC. It is translated as CASSPSTTPGQQRQYF.

This clonotype was detected many times. J is TRBJ1-2 and V is TRBV7-3, with 8 bases lining up with TRBD1. Germline-derived CDR1 and CDR2 are SGHTA and FQGTGA. V shed 4 bases and J 4 bases; nucleotides not matched to a gene: 11. The length of the CDR3 is 16 residues. CDR3 DNA sequence: TGTGCCAGCAGCTCTACCGGGACAGGCCGTGGCTATGGCTACACCTTC. As protein: CASSSTGTGRGYGYTF.

The count of this clonotype is one. Given a much more abundant clone one base away, this may be a read error. The chain couples TRBV29-1 to TRBJ2-1; TRBD1 might be the D (6 bases). The CDR3 runs 12 residues. Germline CDR1 and CDR2: SQVTM and ANQGSEA. Written as DNA, the CDR3 is TGCAGCGGGGGGCCCGGGCGTGGTGAGCGGTTCTTC. It codes for CSGGPGRGERFF.

This clonotype was seen repeatedly, ten times or more. This sequence joins TRBV2 and TRBJ2-1; TRBD1 aligns across 7 bases. CDR1 is SNHLY and CDR2 is FYNNEI in the germline V gene. CDR3 length: 16 amino acids. V was clipped by 11 bases and J by 1 base; unmatched bases: 14. The chain's CDR3 is CASDDRDSLSYNEQFF. The DNA for the CDR3 is TGTGCCTCCGACGACCGGGACAGCCTTTCCTACAATGAGCAGTTCTTC. The whole variable domain, remainder taken from reference TRBV2 and TRBJ2-1, is EPEVTQTPSHQVTQMGQEVILRCVPISNHLYFYWYRQILGQKVEFLVSFYNNEISEKSEIFDDQFSVERPDGSNFTLKIRSTKLEDSAMYFCASDDRDSLSYNEQFFGPGTRLTVL.

This clonotype showed up just a few times. V is TRBV7-8 and J is TRBJ1-3; D gene unclear. The CDR3 covers 15 residues. Per the germline V gene, CDR1 is SGHVS and CDR2 is FQNEAQ. Between the trimmed V and J ends, which lost 5 bases and 4 bases, there was a span of 15 bases. The chain's CDR3 is CASSLFVGGGNTIYF. CDR3 DNA sequence: TGTGCCAGCAGCCTATTCGTGGGAGGCGGAAACACCATATATTTT.

This clonotype has just a few counts. This sequence joins TRBV9 and TRBJ2-3, with D perhaps TRBD1 or TRBD2 (5 bases each). Between the trimmed V and J ends, which lost 4 bases and 1 base, there was a span of 13 bases. The CDR3 contains 15 residues. Germline V gene data show CDR1 as SGDLS and CDR2 as YYNGEE. The CDR3 sequence: CASSPGRAGTDTQYF. CDR3 DNA: TGTGCCAGCAGCCCGGGACGGGCGGGCACAGATACGCAGTATTTT.

This clonotype was seen at least ten times. The chain carries TRBV24-1 and TRBJ2-2; perhaps TRBD2 as D (5 bases). Germline CDR1 reads KGHDR; CDR2 reads SFDVKD. The CDR3 sequence is 15 residues long. The V gene lost 4 bases and the J gene lost 5 bases, with 13 bases spanning the gap. The CDR3: CATSESGPGTGELFF. CDR3 nucleotides: TGTGCCACCAGTGAAAGTGGTCCGGGGACCGGGGAGCTGTTTTTT.

Ten or more counts support this clonotype. The genes are TRBV5-8 and TRBJ2-5, with a possible D match to TRBD2 (6 bases). There are 16 residues in the CDR3. Trimming stripped 4 bases from V and 2 bases from J, with 18 bases between. Germline CDR1 SGHTS, CDR2 YDEGEE. CDR3 in DNA: TGTGCCAGCAGCGGGGAGGCGCAACGCCTTCAAGAGACCCAGTACTTC. It encodes CASSGEAQRLQETQYF.

A note on this clonotype: A clone one base away is much larger, so this may be a read error. The chain combines TRBV27 with TRBJ1-5; D is ambiguous. The germline V and J ends were trimmed by 6 bases and 3 bases, with 12 bases remaining between them. Germline V gene data show CDR1 as MNHEY and CDR2 as SMNVEV (reference sequence). CDR3 size: 14 residues. In nucleotides, the CDR3 is TGTGCCAGCAGCCCATGGGCCCTCAATCAGCCCCAGCATTTT. It specifies CASSPWALNQPQHF.

The CDR3, as DNA: TGTGCCAGCAGTTTATCATTTAGCGGGATTGTCAATGAGCAGTTCTTC. This gives the protein CASSLSFSGIVNEQFF. This chain joins TRBV12-3 or TRBV12-4 and TRBJ2-1, with TRBD2 matching 8 bases. The CDR3 extends over 16 amino acids. With 2 bases clipped from V and 6 bases from J, the junction kept 9 bases outside the gene matches.

This clonotype has at least ten counts. The rearrangement joins TRBV20-1 to TRBJ2-7; D possibly corresponds to TRBD2 (5 bases). The CDR3 contains 14 residues. V was cut by 3 bases and J by 2 bases, with 14 bases left in between. Germline V gene lookup returns CDR1 DFQATT and CDR2 SNEGSKA (reference sequence). DNA of the CDR3: TGCAGTGCTAGGGGGAAGACGGGGACCTACGAGCAGTACTTC. It encodes CSARGKTGTYEQYF.

This clonotype was counted between two and nine times. The DNA of the CDR3 is TGTGCCAGCAGCCAATACGGACAGGGGGATTCTGGAAACACCATATATTTT. It translates to CASSQYGQGDSGNTIYF. This chain links TRBV3-1 with TRBJ1-3; TRBD1 matches 10 bases. With V trimmed by 2 bases and J by 1 base, 5 bases remained unmatched. The CDR3 has 17 residues. Per the germline V gene, CDR1 is LGHDT and CDR2 is YNNKEL (reference sequence).

This clonotype was counted many times. The chain joins TRBV7-2 to TRBJ2-5; 14 bases line up with TRBD2. Germline CDR1 SGHTA, CDR2 FQGNSA. The J segment lost 4 bases and the V segment lost 5 bases, leaving 12 bases of the junction unmatched. The CDR3 loop spans 18 amino acids. CDR3 region: CASSPPTGLAGGGETQYF. CDR3 sequence (DNA): TGTGCCAGCAGCCCACCCACAGGACTAGCGGGAGGTGGAGAGACCCAGTACTTC.

This clonotype occurred a few times. The chain has TRBV28 and TRBJ1-2; D gene unclear. The CDR3 extends over 15 amino acids. CDR1 and CDR2 from the germline V gene are MDHEN and SYDVKM. Between the trimmed V and J ends, which lost 2 bases and 0 bases, there was a span of 10 bases. The CDR3 region has the DNA TGTGCCAGCAGTTTAGAGACAAAAGCTAACTATGGCTACACCTTC. Translating gives CASSLETKANYGYTF.

This clonotype was seen at least ten times. This sequence joins TRBV27 and TRBJ2-5; TRBD2 might be the D (5 bases). The CDR3 loop spans 14 amino acids. Germline assignment: CDR1 MNHEY and CDR2 SMNVEV (reference sequence). V lost 4 bases and J 0 bases, leaving 9 bases between the germline ends. CDR3 nucleotide sequence: TGTGCCAGCAGTTCGAGGGTCAACCAAGAGACCCAGTACTTC. It encodes CASSSRVNQETQYF.

The sample holds many counts of this clonotype. This chain links TRBV7-9 with TRBJ2-3, with D perhaps matching TRBD1 (5 bases). Germline CDR1 SEHNR, CDR2 FQNEAQ (reference sequence). Deletions cut 1 base from V and 1 base from J, with 9 bases between. This CDR3 contains 15 residues. This CDR3 is CASSLVGEGTDTQYF. CDR3 nucleotides: TGTGCCAGCAGCTTAGTAGGGGAAGGCACAGATACGCAGTATTTT.

Turning to this clonotype: With a much larger clone just one base away, this may be a read error. The V call is TRBV7-6, the J call TRBJ2-1; 10 bases map to TRBD2. CDR3 length: 15 residues. Germline V CDR1 and CDR2: SGHVS, FNYEAQ. The CDR3 DNA sequence: TGTGCCAGCAACTTAGTTAGCGGGAGGTACAATGAGCAGTTCTTC. Encoded protein: CASNLVSGRYNEQFF. Full variable domain (outside the CDR3, taken from reference TRBV7-6 and TRBJ2-1): GAGVSQSPRYKVTKRGQDVALRCDPISGHVSLYWYRQALGQGPEFLTYFNYEAQQDKSGLPNDRFSAERPEGSISTLTIQRTEQRDSAMYRCASNLVSGRYNEQFFGPGTRLTVL.

A note on this clonotype: A read error is possible here, since a much larger clone lies one base away. V gene TRBV15 combines with J gene TRBJ2-1; the D is unclear. The DNA matches TRBJ2-7 better at its end, which makes the J call doubtful. The CDR3 sequence is 16 residues long. CDR1 is LNHNV, CDR2 YYDKDF, per germline (reference sequence). The CDR3 sequence is CATSRDYTSSYNEQYF. The CDR3 nucleotides are TGTGCCACCAGCAGAGATTATACGAGCTCCTACAATGAGCAGTACTTC.